The 30 T cell receptor beta chains below all came from one sample that was sequenced in a study of blood T cell repertoires in COVID-19. Produced via immunoSEQ multiplex PCR; TCRdb's table is partial and in-frame only. The table has about 23,000 clones, roughly 89% seen once. Material for sequencing was peripheral blood. These receptors were taken from a woman of 80 years or more with active or convalescent COVID-19.

This clone showed up just once. The chain joins TRBV27 to TRBJ2-7; weak D call: TRBD1 (5 bases). Germline-derived CDR1 and CDR2 are MNHEY and SMNVEV (reference sequence). V lost 0 bases, J lost 6 bases, and 15 bases lay in between. This CDR3 is 15 amino acids long. The CDR3 nucleotides read TGTGCCAGCAGTTTATCGAAGGCAGGGTCGGGCGAGCAGTACTTC. Its translation is CASSLSKAGSGEQYF.

The chain recombines TRBV4-2 with TRBJ2-7; possibly TRBD2 for D (7 bases). The germline CDR1 and CDR2 sequences are LGHNA and YNFKEQ. The CDR3 spans 16 residues. The V gene lost 3 bases and the J gene lost 5 bases, with 20 bases spanning the gap. CDR3 bases: TGTGCCAGCAGCCACCGGGGTGGGGGGGCGCAGAACGAGCAGTACTTC. It translates to CASSHRGGGAQNEQYF.

This sequence joins TRBV6-5 and TRBJ2-7, with TRBD2 matching over 9 bases. The V and J ends lost 4 bases and 2 bases, in that order; junction bases with no gene match: 6. The CDR3 has 15 amino acids. From germline, CDR1 is MNHEY and CDR2 SVGAGI. CDR3 sequence (DNA): TGTGCCAGCAGTTCTAGCGGGAAGAAAACCTACGAGCAGTACTTC. Translation: CASSSSGKKTYEQYF.

The CDR3 nucleotides read TGTGCCAGCGACAGGGGGCGCCCCGAGCAGTACTTC. Residues: CASDRGRPEQYF. The chain carries TRBV6-5 and TRBJ2-7; 10 bases fit TRBD1. Germline CDR1 and CDR2: MNHEY and SVGAGI. After removal of 8 bases from V and 6 bases from J, the junction contained 4 bases not matched to a gene. This CDR3 contains 12 residues.

The V and J genes are TRBV18 and TRBJ2-7, with D perhaps matching TRBD2 (6 bases). With 3 bases removed from V and 0 bases from J, the gap between germline ends came to 15 bases. Germline CDR1 KGHSH, CDR2 LQKENI. CDR3 size: 16 residues. CDR3 DNA: TGTGCCAGCTCACCGGGAGGCGGGTCCCTCTCCTACGAGCAGTACTTC. This encodes CASSPGGGSLSYEQYF.

The V gene is TRBV7-3, the J gene TRBJ2-1; 8 positions agree with TRBD2. CDR1 and CDR2 from the germline V gene are SGHTA and FQGTGA. The trim removed 5 bases at V and 7 bases at J, leaving 13 bases unmatched. This CDR3 spans 16 amino acids. The CDR3 loop reads CASSPSGAGGLNEQFF. The CDR3 region has the DNA TGTGCCAGCAGCCCATCCGGTGCGGGGGGTCTTAATGAGCAGTTCTTC.

J is TRBJ1-6 and V is TRBV25-1; the match to TRBD1 covers 12 bases. Trimming cost V 6 bases and J 9 bases; bases outside gene matches: 6. This CDR3 has 15 residues. Germline V gene data show CDR1 as MGHDK and CDR2 as SYGVNS. CDR3 nucleotides: TGTGCCAGCAGATACGGGACAGGGGGCGCTTCACCCCTCCACTTT. Translated: CASRYGTGGASPLHF.

This chain uses TRBV5-1 with TRBJ1-5; 8 nucleotides agree with TRBD1. With V trimmed by 4 bases and J by 6 bases, 6 bases remained unmatched. The CDR3 loop spans 14 amino acids. CDR1 is SGHRS, CDR2 YFSETQ, per germline. As DNA, the CDR3 is TGCGCCAGCAGCCCAGGGGGCAGGTCTCAGCCCCAGCATTTT. It yields the protein CASSPGGRSQPQHF.

The rearrangement joins TRBV27 to TRBJ1-2; 8 bases fit TRBD1. V shed 8 bases and J 8 bases; nucleotides not matched to a gene: 16. CDR3 length equals 15 residues. From germline, CDR1 is MNHEY and CDR2 SMNVEV (reference sequence). DNA for the CDR3: TGTGCCAGCCAGGCCTCTCCGACAGGGGCGCGGGGCTACACCTTC. This sequence encodes CASQASPTGARGYTF.

The chain is built from TRBV3-1 (or the pseudogene TRBV3-2) and TRBJ1-3, with D possibly matching TRBD1 (6 bases). Germline V lookup: CDR1 LGHDT, CDR2 YNNKEL (reference sequence). The CDR3 contains 14 residues. Trimming removed 1 base at V and 14 bases at J, with 18 bases between. CDR3 sequence reads: CASSQAGSETGLYF. The CDR3 DNA reads TGTGCCAGCAGCCAAGCGGGATCCGAGACAGGCCTATATTTT.

This rearrangement joins TRBV2 to TRBJ1-1, with a possible D match to TRBD1 (6 bases). Germline CDR1 SNHLY, CDR2 FYNNEI. The germline V and J ends were trimmed by 6 bases and 1 base, with 15 bases remaining between them. CDR3 length equals 15 residues. The CDR3 DNA reads TGTGCCAGCAGCCAACAGGGATTGGGGAACACTGAAGCTTTCTTT. This gives the protein CASSQQGLGNTEAFF.

In its sample, this clone was seen a few times. The chain combines TRBV7-9 with TRBJ1-1, with 8 bases aligning to TRBD1. The CDR3 runs 13 residues. CDR1 SEHNR and CDR2 FQNEAQ come from the germline V gene (reference sequence). J lost 6 bases, V lost 5 bases, and 5 bases had no gene match. The CDR3 is CASSPRQGSEAFF. In nucleotides, the CDR3 is TGTGCCAGCAGCCCAAGACAGGGGTCTGAAGCTTTCTTT.

V usage is TRBV18 and J usage is TRBJ1-2; perhaps TRBD1 as D (5 bases). The germline CDR1 and CDR2 sequences are KGHSH and LQKENI. V was trimmed by 1 base and J by 5 bases, leaving 8 bases between them. This CDR3 is built from 13 residues. The CDR3: CASSPRGGYGYTF. In nucleotides, the CDR3 is TGTGCCAGCTCACCACGTGGGGGGTATGGCTACACCTTC.

The chain combines TRBV2 with TRBJ1-3; the D is unclear. Germline assignment: CDR1 SNHLY and CDR2 FYNNEI. The CDR3 covers 12 residues. V was cut by 4 bases and J by 3 bases, with 4 bases left in between. CDR3 DNA sequence: TGTGCCAGCAGTGCAATTGGAAACACCATATATTTT. It encodes CASSAIGNTIYF.

This chain connects TRBV2 to TRBJ1-5; the D gene is possibly TRBD1 (5 bases). Germline V gene lookup returns CDR1 SNHLY and CDR2 FYNNEI. The CDR3 loop spans 14 amino acids. V shed 5 bases and J shed 0 bases, with 8 bases lying between them. DNA of the CDR3: TGTGCCAGCAGTCGACAGTATAGCAATCAGCCCCAGCATTTT. Translation: CASSRQYSNQPQHF. Full variable domain (missing parts from reference TRBV2 and TRBJ1-5): EPEVTQTPSHQVTQMGQEVILRCVPISNHLYFYWYRQILGQKVEFLVSFYNNEISEKSEIFDDQFSVERPDGSNFTLKIRSTKLEDSAMYFCASSRQYSNQPQHFGDGTRLSIL.

The chain carries TRBV19 and TRBJ2-1, with 10 bases that match TRBD2. This CDR3 region has 17 residues. The J segment lost 2 bases and the V segment lost 7 bases, leaving 11 bases of the junction unmatched. CDR1 and CDR2 from the germline V gene are LNHDA and SQIVND (reference sequence). CDR3: CASKKTAGGETYNEQFF. The CDR3 DNA reads TGTGCCAGTAAGAAAACAGCGGGGGGGGAAACCTACAATGAGCAGTTCTTC.

The chain employs TRBV19 and TRBJ2-7, with D perhaps matching TRBD2 (6 bases). V dropped 0 bases and J dropped 1 base, with 10 bases sitting between them. The CDR3 totals 15 residues. The V gene's germline CDR1 is LNHDA and CDR2 SQIVND (reference sequence). CDR3 nucleotides: TGTGCCAGTAGTATAGAGAATAGCGGATCCTACGAGCAGTACTTC. This encodes CASSIENSGSYEQYF. The entire variable domain, with the rest obtained from reference TRBV19 and TRBJ2-7, is as follows: DGGITQSPKYLFRKEGQNVTLSCEQNLNHDAMYWYRQDPGQGLRLIYYSQIVNDFQKGDIAEGYSVSREKKESFPLTVTSAQKNPTAFYLCASSIENSGSYEQYFGPGTRLTVT.

This sequence joins TRBV5-4 and TRBJ1-6, with TRBD1 identical over 8 bases. Losses at the gene ends were 4 bases for V and 7 bases for J; bases not matched to a gene: 7. The CDR3 is made up of 15 amino acids. Germline assignment: CDR1 SGHNT and CDR2 YYREEE (reference sequence). The CDR3 region has the DNA TGTGCCAGCAGCCGGTCGGACAGGGTCAATTCACCCCTCCACTTT. It encodes CASSRSDRVNSPLHF.

This chain links TRBV2 with TRBJ2-3, with D possibly being TRBD2 (5 bases). Trimming took 8 bases from V and 2 from J, leaving 11 bases between them. The germline V gene encodes CDR1 SNHLY and CDR2 FYNNEI. CDR3 size: 13 residues. The CDR3 loop reads CASEAGTTDTQYF. The CDR3 DNA reads TGTGCCAGCGAGGCGGGTACCACAGATACGCAGTATTTT.

The V call is TRBV4-1, the J call TRBJ1-1; no clear D gene. The V end was cut by 3 bases, the J end by 2 bases, with 19 bases between. This CDR3 is 17 amino acids long. Germline CDR1 and CDR2: MGHRA and YSYEKL. The CDR3 here is CASSHGPPRLINTEAFF. CDR3 nucleotides: TGCGCCAGCAGCCATGGCCCCCCCAGACTGATTAACACTGAAGCTTTCTTT.

V is TRBV7-2 and J is TRBJ2-5; TRBD2 matches 9 bases. Trimming took 5 bases from V and 4 from J; bases not matched to a gene: 20. Germline values: CDR1 SGHTA, CDR2 FQGNSA. The CDR3 loop spans 19 amino acids. CDR3 DNA: TGTGCCAGCAGCATTAGGACTAGCGAGGTCGCGTCACGGAGAGAGACCCAGTACTTC. Protein: CASSIRTSEVASRRETQYF.

The rearrangement links TRBV12-3 or TRBV12-4 to TRBJ1-2; D unresolved. The CDR3 covers 13 residues. Trimming removed 6 bases at V and 7 bases at J, with 15 bases between. The CDR3 is CASRSTEGGGYTF. CDR3 in DNA: TGTGCCAGCAGATCAACGGAGGGAGGTGGCTACACCTTC.

V gene TRBV11-3 combines with J gene TRBJ2-3; D possibly corresponds to TRBD1 (5 bases). The V and J ends lost 5 bases and 6 bases respectively, with 18 bases between them. The CDR3 runs to 15 residues. CDR1 and CDR2 from the germline V gene are SGHNT and YENEEA. The CDR3: CASSLQFGAIDTQYF. CDR3 nucleotides: TGTGCCAGCAGCCTGCAATTTGGGGCCATCGATACGCAGTATTTT.

The V and J genes are TRBV11-1 and TRBJ1-2; D ambiguous. Germline values: CDR1 SGHAT, CDR2 FQDESV (reference sequence). There are 11 residues in the CDR3. The V end lost 4 bases, the J end lost 8 bases, and 8 bases lay between the germline ends. The CDR3 DNA is TGTGCCAGCAGCTCCCGGAGGGGCTACACCTTC. Its protein is CASSSRRGYTF.

The genes are TRBV7-2 and TRBJ1-3, with 10 nucleotides matching TRBD1. CDR1 SGHTA and CDR2 FQGNSA come from the germline V gene. Unmatched junction bases numbered 12, after V lost 5 bases and J lost 8 bases. The length of the CDR3 is 16 residues. The CDR3, as DNA: TGTGCCAGCAGCCCAGCTCGGACAGGGGGGCTATACACCATATATTTT. Protein: CASSPARTGGLYTIYF.

The J gene is TRBJ2-3, the V gene TRBV4-2; D might be TRBD2 (6 bases). The CDR3 totals 15 residues. Deletions cut 1 base from V and 2 bases from J, with 10 bases between. Per germline, CDR1 LGHNA and CDR2 YNFKEQ. The CDR3 bases are TGTGCCAGCAGCCAAGGTGCGGGATTCACAGATACGCAGTATTTT. Amino acids: CASSQGAGFTDTQYF.

J is TRBJ2-5 and V is TRBV10-3; D unresolved. CDR1 and CDR2 (germline): ENHRY, SYGVKD. CDR3 size: 13 residues. Trimming removed 7 bases from V and 3 bases from J, with 12 bases in between. CDR3 sequence reads: CAITPDFKETQYF. The CDR3, as DNA: TGTGCCATCACCCCTGACTTTAAAGAGACCCAGTACTTC.

The table lists this clone with a count of one. V is TRBV4-2 and J is TRBJ2-5, with 12 bases that match TRBD2. The CDR3 spans 20 residues. Losses at the gene ends were 0 bases for V and 5 bases for J; bases not matched to a gene: 16. Germline V CDR1 and CDR2: LGHNA, YNFKEQ. This chain's CDR3 is CASSQEVFSSGRARRETQYF. As DNA, the CDR3 is TGTGCCAGCAGCCAAGAGGTGTTTTCTAGCGGGAGGGCCCGGCGGGAGACCCAGTACTTC.

For the CDR3, the DNA is TGTGCCAGCTCCGATCCATGGCAGGGTAACAATGAGCAGTTCTTC. This sequence encodes CASSDPWQGNNEQFF. This chain uses TRBV28 with TRBJ2-1, with a tentative D call TRBD1 (5 bases). Germline CDR1 MDHEN, CDR2 SYDVKM. The V gene lost 8 bases and the J gene lost 5 bases, with 19 bases spanning the gap. This CDR3 spans 15 amino acids.

The chain is built from TRBV4-2 and TRBJ1-6; D is unclear. Between the trimmed V and J ends, which lost 0 bases and 4 bases, there was a span of 13 bases. The CDR3 has 17 residues. Germline V gives CDR1 LGHNA, CDR2 YNFKEQ. The CDR3 region is CASSQEAILTYNSPLHF. CDR3 coding DNA: TGTGCCAGCAGCCAAGAAGCGATCCTGACTTATAATTCACCCCTCCACTTT.